The 17 T cell receptor beta chains reported below all come from one sample, sequenced in a study of human thymus T cells. Resections that were taken during corrective heart surgery supplied the thymus tissue. Measured with immunoSEQ multiplex PCR; TCRdb has only the in-frame clones, and not every one. The profile shows 75,000 to 90,000 clones, roughly 96% of them singletons. Sequenced input: thymus tissue. The receptors originated from a boy under two years old with a congenital heart defect but otherwise immunologically healthy.

The chain couples TRBV5-4 to TRBJ2-2, with D possibly being TRBD2 (5 bases). V lost 5 bases and J lost 6, with 14 bases in between. The CDR3 spans 14 residues. Germline V gene lookup returns CDR1 SGHNT and CDR2 YYREEE (reference sequence). CDR3 loop: CASRSGSTPGELFF. The DNA for the CDR3 is TGTGCCAGCAGGAGTGGGAGCACCCCCGGGGAGCTGTTTTTT.

The chain combines TRBV6-5 with TRBJ2-1, with 11 bases that match TRBD2. Trimming removed 5 bases from V and 10 bases from J; junction bases left unmatched: 10. The CDR3 covers 15 residues. Germline V gene sequence: CDR1 MNHEY, CDR2 SVGAGI. This CDR3 is CASSQTRLAGPEQFF. Here the CDR3 DNA reads TGTGCCAGCAGTCAGACAAGACTAGCGGGACCCGAGCAGTTCTTC.

The CDR3 spells CATPGVYNEQFF. Here the CDR3 DNA reads TGTGCCACCCCTGGGGTTTACAATGAGCAGTTCTTC. This chain uses TRBV19 with TRBJ2-1, with unresolved D. Per the germline V gene, CDR1 is LNHDA and CDR2 is SQIVND (reference sequence). The CDR3 has 12 residues. The ends were cut back, 10 bases at V and 4 bases at J, with 11 bases in the middle.

Remarks on this clone: The junction does not match germline at one end; this may be a read error. The CDR3 DNA reads as TGTGCCAGTAGTAAACCGGGACATGGGCCCGTTAACTTC. Translated: CASSKPGHGPVNF. This chain connects TRBV19 to TRBJ1-2; possibly TRBD1 for D (6 bases). The CDR3 is 13 amino acids. Germline lookup yields CDR1 LNHDA and CDR2 SQIVND (reference sequence).

This chain links TRBV2 with TRBJ2-1, with D possibly matching TRBD2 (6 bases). With 6 bases removed from V and 5 bases from J, the gap between germline ends came to 35 bases. The CDR3 length is 21 residues. CDR1 is SNHLY, CDR2 FYNNEI, per germline. DNA of the CDR3: TGTGCCAGCAGGGCCCGCCTGTCTGTGTCACTAGCCTTAGGCCTAAACAATGAGCAGTTCTTC. This translates into CASRARLSVSLALGLNNEQFF.

The chain carries TRBV7-3 and TRBJ1-2; D might be TRBD1 (5 bases). V lost 5 bases to trimming and J lost 5 bases, with 15 bases between them. The CDR3 length is 14 residues. Germline loops: CDR1 SGHTA, CDR2 FQGTGA. CDR3 protein: CASSPRAGSYGYTF. The CDR3 DNA follows: TGTGCCAGCAGCCCCAGGGCGGGGAGTTATGGCTACACCTTC. Based on the CDR3 plus reference TRBV7-3 and TRBJ1-2, the full variable domain is GAGVSQTPSNKVTEKGKYVELRCDPISGHTALYWYRQSLGQGPEFLIYFQGTGAADDSGLPNDRFFAVRPEGSVSTLKIQRTERGDSAVYLCASSPRAGSYGYTFGSGTRLTVV.

The chain employs TRBV6-1 and TRBJ1-4; the D is unclear. The CDR3 consists of 15 residues. Per the germline V gene, CDR1 is MNHNS and CDR2 is SASEGT. The germline V and J ends were trimmed by 4 bases and 4 bases, with 13 bases remaining between them. The DNA of the CDR3 is TGTGCCAGCAGTGCCCGGGCCGTCCTTAATGAAAAACTGTTTTTT. Translation gives CASSARAVLNEKLFF.

The J gene is TRBJ2-7, the V gene TRBV28, with TRBD1 identical over 9 bases. CDR1 is MDHEN, CDR2 SYDVKM, per germline. The trim removed 5 bases at V and 2 bases at J, leaving 7 bases unmatched. There are 15 residues in the CDR3. The DNA for the CDR3 is TGTGCCAGCAGTCGCTCCGGGACAGGGACCTACGAGCAGTACTTC. Encoded protein: CASSRSGTGTYEQYF. The complete variable domain, with remaining parts taken from reference TRBV28 and TRBJ2-7, reads DVKVTQSSRYLVKRTGEKVFLECVQDMDHENMFWYRQDPGLGLRLIYFSYDVKMKEKGDIPEGYSVSREKKERFSLILESASTNQTSMYLCASSRSGTGTYEQYFGPGTRLTVT.

This chain joins TRBV5-4 and TRBJ1-1; no definite D call. The CDR3 spans 13 residues. Trimming took off 0 bases at V and 2 bases at J, with 5 bases between the two ends. The germline CDR1 and CDR2 sequences are SGHNT and YYREEE (reference sequence). The CDR3, as DNA: TGTGCCAGCAGCTTGGGAATCAACACTGAAGCTTTCTTT. It is translated as CASSLGINTEAFF.

The V and J genes are TRBV5-4 and TRBJ1-6; 7 nucleotides match TRBD1. This CDR3 has 13 amino acids. J gave up 10 bases and V 4 bases, and 5 bases lay outside the gene matches. The germline CDR1 and CDR2 sequences are SGHNT and YYREEE (reference sequence). CDR3 in amino acids: CASSADRKSPLHF. The CDR3 region has the DNA TGTGCCAGCAGCGCGGACAGGAAATCACCCCTCCACTTT.

This sequence joins TRBV12-5 and TRBJ2-1; 12 positions match TRBD2. Losses at the gene ends were 0 bases for V and 6 bases for J; bases not matched to a gene: 3. Germline V gene sequence: CDR1 LGHNT, CDR2 FRNRAP. This CDR3 has 16 amino acids. The CDR3 DNA sequence: TGTGCTAGTGGTTTGGTGCTAGCGGGGGGGATCAATGAGCAGTTCTTC. Translation: CASGLVLAGGINEQFF.

The chain uses TRBV19 and TRBJ2-1, with TRBD2 matching 9 bases. The CDR3 sequence is 16 residues long. Per germline, CDR1 LNHDA and CDR2 SQIVND (reference sequence). J gave up 1 base and V 4 bases, and 5 bases lay outside the gene matches. This CDR3 is CASSRISGSSYNEQFF. The CDR3 nucleotides are TGTGCCAGTAGTAGAATTAGCGGGAGTTCCTACAATGAGCAGTTCTTC.

The chain uses TRBV27 and TRBJ2-1; 8 positions match TRBD2. V shed 5 bases, J shed 4 bases, and the junction held 4 bases outside the gene matches. The germline V gene encodes CDR1 MNHEY and CDR2 SMNVEV (reference sequence). This CDR3 is 14 amino acids long. The CDR3 DNA follows: TGTGCCAGCAGTACTAGCGGCAAATACAATGAGCAGTTCTTC. Amino acids: CASSTSGKYNEQFF.

The chain has TRBV7-2 and TRBJ2-7; tentatively, D is TRBD1 (7 bases). There are 19 residues in the CDR3. Trimming took off 4 bases at V and 5 bases at J, with 30 bases between the two ends. Germline V gene lookup returns CDR1 SGHTA and CDR2 FQGNSA. DNA of the CDR3: TGTGCCAGCAGCTCCGAGGGGGCGCGGAGGGATTATATGGACCACGAGCAGTACTTC. Translating gives CASSSEGARRDYMDHEQYF.

This chain uses TRBV5-1 with TRBJ2-7; 13 positions match TRBD2. The CDR3 length is 17 residues. V shed 4 bases and J 2 bases; nucleotides not matched to a gene: 9. Germline V gene sequence: CDR1 SGHRS, CDR2 YFSETQ. The CDR3 reads CASSLLAGGPTTYEQYF. Here the CDR3 DNA reads TGCGCCAGCAGCCTACTAGCGGGAGGGCCAACTACCTACGAGCAGTACTTC.

This clone has only one observation. The chain has TRBV19 and TRBJ2-7; maybe TRBD2 (6 bases). With 2 bases removed from V and 0 bases from J, the gap between germline ends came to 8 bases. This CDR3 region has 14 residues. Per the germline V gene, CDR1 is LNHDA and CDR2 is SQIVND (reference sequence). The CDR3 loop is CASSIYGSSYEQYF. Written as DNA, the CDR3 is TGTGCCAGTAGTATATACGGGAGCTCCTACGAGCAGTACTTC.

This chain links TRBV6-4 with TRBJ1-2; TRBD1 agrees at 9 bases. Unmatched junction bases numbered 8, after V lost 4 bases and J lost 8 bases. Germline V gene data show CDR1 as MRHNA and CDR2 as SNTAGT. The CDR3 has 14 residues. CDR3 protein: CASSVGTGRGGYTF. DNA for the CDR3: TGTGCCAGCAGTGTCGGGACAGGGCGAGGCGGCTACACCTTC.